This T cell receptor beta chain appears in the sequencing data of a study of cytomegalovirus exposure and HLA in healthy donors. CDR3 length: 13 amino acids. The junction had 4 bases not matched to a gene; V was cut back by 3 bases and J by 8 bases. Germline V gives CDR1 SGHTA, CDR2 FQGNSA. Primers included in the PCR were 60 Vbeta and 13 Jbeta primers. Clones were read by immunoSEQ multiplex PCR, and TCRdb kept only the in-frame ones, dropping some. The table lists about 170,000 clones, roughly 84% of them singletons, with about 2.4% in the top ten. Only one count was recorded for this clone. Specimen: PBMCs. The chain has TRBV7-2 and TRBJ2-1; 7 bases are a match to TRBD2. The receptor was isolated from a man aged 30 to 45 in good health and CMV-seropositive. CDR3: CASSLEAGYEQFF. The DNA for the CDR3 is TGTGCCAGCAGCTTGGAAGCGGGATATGAGCAGTTCTTC.